Below, 20 T cell receptor beta chains from the same sample are listed, as sequenced in a study of cytomegalovirus exposure and HLA in healthy donors. PCR amplification relied on 60 Vbeta primers (plus 13 Jbeta primers). This table comes from immunoSEQ multiplex PCR, and its TCRdb copy is limited to in-frame clones, with some not included. Of approximately 100,000 clones in the sample, around 80% were seen once. Sequencing was done on a sample of PBMCs. The receptor set was obtained from a woman in her late teens or twenties in good health and CMV-seropositive.

The V gene is TRBV6-5, the J gene TRBJ2-1; 14 bases map to TRBD2. Germline V gives CDR1 MNHEY, CDR2 SVGAGI. The length of the CDR3 is 16 residues. V lost 2 bases and J lost 9; bases outside the gene matches: 6. The CDR3 DNA reads TGTGCCAGCAGTTACCGGACTAGCGGGGGGTTAATTGAGCAGTTCTTC. Protein product: CASSYRTSGGLIEQFF.

A single count supports this clone. V is TRBV4-1 and J is TRBJ2-5; 12 positions match TRBD2. CDR3 length: 18 amino acids. V shed 3 bases and J 2 bases; nucleotides not matched to a gene: 10. Germline V CDR1 and CDR2: MGHRA, YSYEKL. The CDR3 spells CASSHPSKLAGGQETQYF. Written as DNA, the CDR3 is TGCGCCAGCAGCCATCCCTCGAAGCTAGCGGGAGGGCAAGAGACCCAGTACTTC.

The gene calls are TRBV30 and TRBJ1-2; the D gene is possibly TRBD1 (5 bases). V was clipped by 0 bases and J by 0 bases, with 8 bases between them. The CDR3 sequence is 14 residues long. Germline CDR1 reads GTSNPN; CDR2 reads SVGIG (reference sequence). DNA of the CDR3: TGTGCCTGGAGTGTACTCAGGGCTAACTATGGCTACACCTTC. Encoded protein: CAWSVLRANYGYTF.

This clone is medium-sized by share. The chain recombines TRBV25-1 with TRBJ2-3; 7 nucleotides agree with TRBD2. Looked up from germline, CDR1 is MGHDK and CDR2 is SYGVNS. The V segment lost 6 bases and the J segment 5 bases; nucleotides outside the gene matches: 8. The CDR3 runs 14 residues. CDR3 DNA: TGTGCCAGCAGCCTCGGGGGGACTGTAGATACGCAGTATTTT. Translated, it gives CASSLGGTVDTQYF.

The rearrangement uses TRBV29-1 and TRBJ1-6; D ambiguous. Looked up from germline, CDR1 is SQVTM and CDR2 is ANQGSEA. V was trimmed by 3 bases and J by 10 bases, leaving 13 bases between them. CDR3 length equals 13 residues. CDR3 in DNA: TGCAGCGTTGATCAAGGAGCCGGCTCACCCCTCCACTTT. This encodes CSVDQGAGSPLHF.

Concerning this clone: Additional DNA sequences in this sample encode the identical CDR3. The CDR3 loop is CASSPQETQYF. In DNA form, the CDR3 reads TGTGCCAGCAGCCCGCAAGAGACCCAGTACTTC. The genes are TRBV7-9 and TRBJ2-5; D ambiguous. This CDR3 is 11 amino acids long. CDR1 is SEHNR, CDR2 FQNEAQ, per germline (reference sequence). Trimming pared 5 bases from V and 2 bases from J, leaving 3 bases between.

The V call is TRBV7-3, the J call TRBJ2-2; D unresolved. Trimming shortened V by 2 bases and J by 7 bases, and 11 bases separated the two germline ends. There are 14 residues in the CDR3. Germline V gene lookup returns CDR1 SGHTA and CDR2 FQGTGA. This CDR3 is CASSLGGSIGELFF. The CDR3 DNA follows: TGTGCCAGCAGCTTAGGCGGTAGTATCGGGGAGCTGTTTTTT.

As concerns this clone: This same CDR3 is encoded by further DNA sequences in the sample. The V call is TRBV5-4, the J call TRBJ2-6, with 8 bases matching TRBD1. Trimming cost V 9 bases and J 0 bases; bases outside gene matches: 8. Per germline, CDR1 SGHNT and CDR2 YYREEE (reference sequence). CDR3 size: 16 residues. The CDR3 loop is CATRTGSDSGANVLTF. The CDR3 DNA sequence: TGTGCCACCAGGACAGGGTCTGACTCTGGGGCCAACGTCCTGACTTTC.

J is TRBJ2-3 and V is TRBV19; TRBD2 is a possible D gene (7 bases). The CDR3 runs to 14 residues. CDR1 and CDR2 from the germline V gene are LNHDA and SQIVND (reference sequence). CDR3: CVGGGLFHTDTQYF. The CDR3, as DNA: TGTGTTGGGGGGGGCCTTTTCCACACAGATACGCAGTATTTT. The whole variable domain, remainder taken from reference TRBV19 and TRBJ2-3, is DGGITQSPKYLFRKEGQNVTLSCEQNLNHDAMYWYRQDPGQGLRLIYYSQIVNDFQKGDIAEGYSVSREKKESFPLTVTSAQKNPTAFYLCVGGGLFHTDTQYFGPGTRLTVL.

This clone has just a few counts. The chain carries TRBV13 and TRBJ2-5, with D unresolved. Matching the DNA end better, TRBJ2-7 makes the J call doubtful. The CDR3 is made up of 14 amino acids. Germline CDR1 PRHDT, CDR2 FYEKMQ (reference sequence). The CDR3 DNA follows: TGTGCCAGCACCATAGGCCGCACTTTCTACGAGCAGTACTTC. This translates into CASTIGRTFYEQYF.

This clone was observed a single time. The chain combines TRBV18 with TRBJ2-3, with D tentatively TRBD1 (5 bases). The CDR3 is made up of 12 amino acids. V gave up 4 bases and J gave up 4 bases, with 6 bases separating them. Germline CDR1 reads KGHSH; CDR2 reads LQKENI. In DNA form, the CDR3 reads TGTGCCAGCTCACGGGGCCCAGATACGCAGTATTTT. Its translation: CASSRGPDTQYF.

The table lists this clone with a few counts. This chain joins TRBV7-8 and TRBJ1-1, with 8 bases fitting TRBD1. V was pared by 2 bases and J by 4 bases, with 12 bases of the junction left unmatched. The CDR3 consists of 17 residues. Germline CDR1 and CDR2: SGHVS and FQNEAQ. CDR3 coding DNA: TGTGCCAGCAGCTTACGGACCCGGGACAGGTTTTCCACTGAAGCTTTCTTT. Its protein is CASSLRTRDRFSTEAFF.

CDR3 coding DNA: TGCGCCAGCAGCCACAACCCACAGGGATATAATGAAAAACTGTTTTTT. This encodes CASSHNPQGYNEKLFF. This rearrangement joins TRBV4-1 to TRBJ1-4, with a tentative D call TRBD1 (6 bases). The CDR3 contains 16 residues. V gave up 3 bases and J gave up 4 bases, with 15 bases separating them. Germline V gene sequence: CDR1 MGHRA, CDR2 YSYEKL.

V is TRBV28 and J is TRBJ1-2; D perhaps matches TRBD1 (6 bases). Trimming pared 3 bases from V and 4 bases from J, leaving 15 bases between. The germline gives CDR1 MDHEN, CDR2 SYDVKM. The CDR3 is 15 amino acids. The CDR3 sequence: CASSFPQGLGYGYTF. CDR3 nucleotide sequence: TGTGCCAGCAGTTTTCCGCAGGGGCTCGGCTATGGCTACACCTTC.

This clone has only one observation. The chain is built from TRBV6-4 and TRBJ1-1; 7 bases align to TRBD1. The length of the CDR3 is 15 residues. Germline values: CDR1 MRHNA, CDR2 SNTAGT. V lost 3 bases, J lost 0 bases, and 4 bases stayed unmatched. The CDR3 coding sequence is TGTGCCAGCAGTGAGGCAGGGGGGATGAACACTGAAGCTTTCTTT. Amino acids: CASSEAGGMNTEAFF.

The chain joins TRBV7-2 to TRBJ2-7; 7 bases align to TRBD2. This CDR3 contains 15 residues. Trimming removed 5 bases from V and 3 bases from J; junction bases left unmatched: 10. Germline V CDR1 and CDR2: SGHTA, FQGNSA. In nucleotides, the CDR3 is TGTGCCAGCAGCCTAATACCCCGGACTAGCTACGAGCAGTACTTC. Translation: CASSLIPRTSYEQYF.

This clone was seen at least ten times. This chain connects TRBV4-3 to TRBJ1-1, with D maybe TRBD1 (5 bases). This CDR3 has 17 amino acids. V shed 0 bases and J shed 4 bases, with 18 bases lying between them. The V gene's germline CDR1 is LGHNA and CDR2 YSLEER. As DNA, the CDR3 is TGCGCCAGCAGCCAAGAAGGACACCTAGAGGTTATCACTGAAGCTTTCTTT. Translating gives CASSQEGHLEVITEAFF.

V gene TRBV27 combines with J gene TRBJ2-1; unclear D gene. The CDR3 has 13 residues. V lost 3 bases and J lost 6, with 9 bases in between. CDR1 and CDR2 (germline): MNHEY, SMNVEV (reference sequence). The CDR3 nucleotides read TGTGCCAGCAGTTTTCTCGTCGGCAATGAGCAGTTCTTC. It yields the protein CASSFLVGNEQFF.

The V call is TRBV14, the J call TRBJ2-1; 7 nucleotides agree with TRBD1. Germline V gene data show CDR1 as SGHDN and CDR2 as FVKESK. J gave up 2 bases and V 4 bases, and 5 bases lay outside the gene matches. The length of the CDR3 is 15 residues. The CDR3 DNA is TGTGCCAGCAGCCTGAACAGGGGCCCCTACAATGAGCAGTTCTTC. This codes for CASSLNRGPYNEQFF.

The gene calls are TRBV25-1 and TRBJ1-6; 8 bases align to TRBD1. The CDR3 has 17 residues. Unmatched junction bases numbered 11, after V lost 4 bases and J lost 6 bases. Germline V gene data show CDR1 as MGHDK and CDR2 as SYGVNS. The CDR3 DNA reads TGTGCCAGCAGTGGCCCCCCTATCACAGGGGGTAATTCACCCCTCCACTTT. Translation gives CASSGPPITGGNSPLHF.